This T cell receptor (beta chain) appears in the sequencing data of a study of CXCR3-negative and CXCR3-positive naive CD8 T cells. General study results and limits: Similar TRBV-TRBJ usage characterized naive CXCR3-negative and CXCR3-positive cells; memory cells differed. Against CXCR3-negative naive cells, CXCR3-positive naive cells showed more hydrophobic TRB CDR3s.

Sorts that each held around 300,000 cells were run in triplicate for every CD8+ T cell subset. Carrying UMI labels, the TRB cDNA libraries were prepared through 5' RACE. TCRdb re-called the 5' RACE reads and gives one entry per CDR3 protein, without DNA. The repertoire table contains tens of thousands of distinct CDR3 sequences. Comments on this clonotype: As yet, its antigen is unknown.

This receptor was identified in a human donor in good health. Some clones in this sample may be carry-over from other donors' samples. Sample: naive CXCR3+ CD8+ T cells from blood. Subset here: CD45RO-CCR7+CD27+CD95- naive CD8+ T cells expressing CXCR3 (TNR3+).

The CDR3 loop is CASSPVAPTPDYEQFF. This chain connects TRBV11-1 to TRBJ2-1; the D call of TRBD2 rests on TCRdb alone, since no DNA is present to check it. The CDR3 spans 16 residues. Germline CDR1 is SGHAT and CDR2 is FQDESV (reference sequence). Drawing the rest from reference TRBV11-1 and TRBJ2-1, the complete variable domain is EAEVAQSPRYKITEKSQAVAFWCDPISGHATLYWYRQILGQGPELLVQFQDESVVDDSQLPKDRFSAERLKGVDSTLKIQPAELGDSAMYLCASSPVAPTPDYEQFFGPGTRLTVL.